This TCR beta chain was sequenced for a study of blood T cell repertoires in COVID-19. Study-wide context: Samples taken during acute and convalescent COVID-19 were collected in the United States, Italy and Spain. Sources were T cells, B-cell-depleted T cells, or PBMCs; the material itself was cDNA or gDNA.

V dropped 7 bases and J dropped 6 bases, with 19 bases sitting between them. The germline CDR1 and CDR2 sequences are SNHLY and FYNNEI. This CDR3 is 14 amino acids long. TCRdb's copy holds only in-frame clones and misses some; the assay was immunoSEQ multiplex PCR. The sample carries 88,000 or so clones, approximately 80% recorded once. The sequence was collected from a man aged 80 or over with acute or convalescent COVID-19. Material for sequencing was peripheral blood. The J gene is TRBJ2-7, the V gene TRBV2; D unresolved. CDR3 sequence reads: CASTRSAFTSEQYF. The CDR3 coding sequence is TGTGCCAGCACCCGGAGCGCCTTTACCTCCGAGCAGTACTTC.